The 25 T cell receptor beta chains reported below all come from one sample, sequenced in a study of OX40 agonist ivuxolimab in advanced cancers. Profiling relied on immunoSEQ multiplex PCR, and the TCRdb table lists in-frame clones only, not all of them. The data contain some 69,000 clones, roughly 90% of them singletons. This material consisted of CD4+ or CD8+ T cells sorted from blood, taken in a trial of the OX40 agonist ivuxolimab. These receptors came from an adult with an advanced solid tumor such as melanoma, head and neck, liver or kidney cancer.

This sequence joins TRBV29-1 and TRBJ2-7; D is unresolved. V was pared by 5 bases and J by 5 bases, with 16 bases between. This CDR3 is 13 amino acids long. The germline CDR1 and CDR2 sequences are SQVTM and ANQGSEA. The CDR3 sequence: CSVTRFTLDEQYF. CDR3 DNA sequence: TGCAGCGTTACAAGGTTTACCCTGGACGAGCAGTACTTC.

This clone was seen once. The V gene is TRBV19, the J gene TRBJ1-3; perhaps TRBD1 as D (5 bases). The CDR3 runs to 15 residues. CDR1 and CDR2 from the germline V gene are LNHDA and SQIVND (reference sequence). The V end lost 3 bases, the J end lost 1 base, and 10 bases lay between the germline ends. The CDR3 here is CASSINYRSGNTIYF. DNA for the CDR3: TGTGCCAGTAGTATCAACTACAGGTCTGGAAACACCATATATTTT.

J is TRBJ2-5 and V is TRBV6-6; TRBD1 matches at 8 bases. The CDR3 loop spans 16 amino acids. Per the germline V gene, CDR1 is MNHNY and CDR2 is SVGAGI (reference sequence). J gave up 5 bases and V 0 bases, and 8 bases lay outside the gene matches. The CDR3 sequence is CASSYSKSRGPETQYF. The DNA of the CDR3 is TGTGCCAGCAGTTACTCGAAGTCCAGGGGGCCGGAGACCCAGTACTTC.

This clone was detected once. V and J are TRBV5-6 and TRBJ2-1; D is perhaps TRBD1 (5 bases). Germline V gives CDR1 SGHDT, CDR2 YYEEEE. The germline V and J ends were trimmed by 1 base and 12 bases, with 20 bases remaining between them. The CDR3 length is 15 residues. For the CDR3, the DNA is TGTGCCAGCAGCTTGAGGGATCCCTTTAGGGGCGGGCAGTTCTTC. This gives the protein CASSLRDPFRGGQFF.

The chain is built from TRBV19 and TRBJ1-2; TRBD1 might be the D (6 bases). Deletions cut 5 bases from V and 2 bases from J, with 15 bases between. The CDR3 consists of 15 residues. The germline gives CDR1 LNHDA, CDR2 SQIVND (reference sequence). The CDR3 loop reads CASSARQDYNYGYTF. CDR3 coding DNA: TGTGCCAGTAGTGCCCGACAGGACTACAACTATGGCTACACCTTC.

The V gene is TRBV9, the J gene TRBJ1-4; D possibly corresponds to TRBD1 (5 bases). The CDR3 is 15 amino acids. V dropped 4 bases and J dropped 3 bases, with 13 bases sitting between them. Germline V gene data show CDR1 as SGDLS and CDR2 as YYNGEE. Written as DNA, the CDR3 is TGTGCCAGCAGCTTTTCGGAAGGGGCTAATGAAAAACTGTTTTTT. It yields the protein CASSFSEGANEKLFF.

The V call is TRBV15, the J call TRBJ2-3, with 7 bases lining up with TRBD2. V shed 0 bases and J 3 bases; nucleotides not matched to a gene: 6. CDR3 length: 16 residues. The V gene's germline CDR1 is LNHNV and CDR2 YYDKDF (reference sequence). The CDR3: CATSRDRLAVTDTQYF. The CDR3 DNA reads TGTGCCACCAGCAGAGACCGGCTAGCGGTAACAGATACGCAGTATTTT.

Here the CDR3 DNA reads TGTGCCAGCAGCCGGGACCGCGGGATCTACGAGCAGTACTTC. It yields the protein CASSRDRGIYEQYF. The chain recombines TRBV5-8 with TRBJ2-7; D might be TRBD2 (6 bases). Germline V gives CDR1 SGHTS, CDR2 YDEGEE. V dropped 4 bases and J dropped 3 bases, with 14 bases sitting between them. There are 14 residues in the CDR3.

V gene TRBV27 combines with J gene TRBJ2-2; TRBD1 is a possible D gene (6 bases). The V end lost 5 bases, the J end lost 0 bases, and 10 bases lay between the germline ends. The CDR3 covers 15 residues. CDR1 and CDR2 from the germline V gene are MNHEY and SMNVEV (reference sequence). In nucleotides, the CDR3 is TGTGCCAGCAGTGCACAGGGTCCGAACACCGGGGAGCTGTTTTTT. This translates into CASSAQGPNTGELFF.

The chain links TRBV30 to TRBJ2-1; D not resolved. Germline CDR1 reads GTSNPN; CDR2 reads SVGIG (reference sequence). V lost 4 bases to trimming and J lost 6 bases, with 16 bases between them. This CDR3 has 14 residues. The CDR3 DNA is TGTGCCTGGAAAAGCGTTAAAGCCCCCAATGAGCAGTTCTTC. The encoded protein is CAWKSVKAPNEQFF.

The chain carries TRBV30 and TRBJ2-2, with a tentative D call TRBD2 (5 bases). The CDR3 contains 15 residues. Trimming cost V 4 bases and J 5 bases, with 17 bases left between them. Germline lookup yields CDR1 GTSNPN and CDR2 SVGIG (reference sequence). CDR3 sequence (DNA): TGTGCCTGGACTAAAGCCGGCCTAGCAACCGGGGAGCTGTTTTTT. This sequence encodes CAWTKAGLATGELFF. Combining the CDR3 with reference TRBV30 and TRBJ2-2 gives the whole variable domain SQTIHQWPATLVQPVGSPLSLECTVEGTSNPNLYWYRQAAGRGLQLLFYSVGIGQISSEVPQNLSASRPQDRQFILSSKKLLLSDSGFYLCAWTKAGLATGELFFGEGSRLTVL.

V and J are TRBV19 and TRBJ1-1; possibly TRBD1 for D (5 bases). The CDR3 runs to 14 residues. The ends were cut back, 7 bases at V and 4 bases at J, with 16 bases in the middle. Per germline, CDR1 LNHDA and CDR2 SQIVND (reference sequence). CDR3 sequence: CASKTGRLLTEAFF. CDR3 in DNA: TGTGCCAGTAAAACAGGCAGGCTCCTCACTGAAGCTTTCTTT.

The rearrangement links TRBV14 to TRBJ2-2, with D possibly matching TRBD2 (5 bases). CDR1 is SGHDN, CDR2 FVKESK, per germline. The V end lost 3 bases, the J end lost 3 bases, and 11 bases lay between the germline ends. The CDR3 consists of 15 residues. As DNA, the CDR3 is TGTGCCAGCAGCCAGTTAGCGCGCGACACCGGGGAGCTGTTTTTT. It codes for CASSQLARDTGELFF.

The rearrangement uses TRBV7-9 and TRBJ1-5, with D unclear. Trimming shortened V by 4 bases and J by 4 bases, and 11 bases separated the two germline ends. Germline V gene sequence: CDR1 SEHNR, CDR2 FQNEAQ (reference sequence). The CDR3 contains 14 residues. CDR3 DNA: TGTGCCAGCAGCTCCTTGGGGAATAATCAGCCCCAGCATTTT. This translates into CASSSLGNNQPQHF.

The rearrangement joins TRBV5-1 to TRBJ2-1; TRBD2 agrees at 7 bases. The CDR3 has 15 amino acids. The V segment lost 2 bases and the J segment 0 bases; nucleotides outside the gene matches: 2. The V gene's germline CDR1 is SGHRS and CDR2 YFSETQ. CDR3 loop: CASSLAGTSYNEQFF. The CDR3, as DNA: TGCGCCAGCAGCTTAGCGGGGACCTCCTACAATGAGCAGTTCTTC.

The J gene is TRBJ1-2, the V gene TRBV6-6; no clear D gene. The ends were cut back, 2 bases at V and 3 bases at J, with 13 bases in the middle. This CDR3 region has 15 residues. Germline loops: CDR1 MNHNY, CDR2 SVGAGI (reference sequence). In nucleotides, the CDR3 is TGTGCCAGCAGTTACGAGCAGGTCAAAGACTATGGCTACACCTTC. Protein product: CASSYEQVKDYGYTF.

V usage is TRBV6-1 and J usage is TRBJ1-1; maybe TRBD1 (6 bases). CDR1 is MNHNS and CDR2 is SASEGT in the germline V gene. The CDR3 has 13 residues. The germline V and J ends were trimmed by 6 bases and 5 bases, with 13 bases remaining between them. The CDR3 region has the DNA TGTGCCAGCAGCGGATACCAGGGGACTGAAGCTTTCTTT. It translates to CASSGYQGTEAFF.

This sequence joins TRBV7-9 and TRBJ2-1; 11 bases map to TRBD2. V gave up 3 bases and J gave up 7 bases; unmatched junction bases: 5. The germline CDR1 and CDR2 sequences are SEHNR and FQNEAQ (reference sequence). The CDR3 covers 15 residues. CDR3 loop: CASSLTSGAINEQFF. The CDR3 region has the DNA TGTGCCAGCAGCTTGACTAGCGGGGCGATAAATGAGCAGTTCTTC.

V gene TRBV2 combines with J gene TRBJ1-1, with D possibly matching TRBD1 (5 bases). The CDR3 contains 14 residues. Germline CDR1 is SNHLY and CDR2 is FYNNEI. The V and J ends lost 7 bases and 2 bases respectively, with 14 bases between them. Here the CDR3 DNA reads TGTGCCAGCAAAGCGGGGGTGCCAAACACTGAAGCTTTCTTT. It encodes CASKAGVPNTEAFF.

V and J are TRBV28 and TRBJ1-5, with D possibly being TRBD1 (6 bases). With 10 bases removed from V and 6 bases from J, the gap between germline ends came to 25 bases. Germline V CDR1 and CDR2: MDHEN, SYDVKM. This CDR3 contains 16 residues. The CDR3 nucleotides are TGTGCCACAAGGGACCACAGGGCATCGCTCGGTCAGCCCCAGCATTTT. It yields the protein CATRDHRASLGQPQHF.

The chain joins TRBV28 to TRBJ2-7; tentative D call: TRBD2 (6 bases). In germline, CDR1 is MDHEN, CDR2 SYDVKM. Trimming left V 7 bases short and J 2 bases short, with 9 bases between. The CDR3 totals 12 residues. The chain's CDR3 is CASTSAAYEQYF. In DNA form, the CDR3 reads TGTGCCAGCACTAGCGCCGCCTACGAGCAGTACTTC.

This sequence joins TRBV7-2 and TRBJ2-2; 7 nucleotides agree with TRBD2. Germline V gene sequence: CDR1 SGHTA, CDR2 FQGNSA. The V segment lost 1 base and the J segment 4 bases; nucleotides outside the gene matches: 3. This CDR3 spans 15 amino acids. CDR3 in amino acids: CASSLGLAVTGELFF. Written as DNA, the CDR3 is TGTGCCAGCAGCTTAGGGCTAGCGGTCACCGGGGAGCTGTTTTTT.

This chain uses TRBV27 with TRBJ1-2; 8 nucleotides match TRBD1. Per germline, CDR1 MNHEY and CDR2 SMNVEV (reference sequence). After removal of 6 bases from V and 0 bases from J, the junction contained 12 bases not matched to a gene. The CDR3 loop spans 17 amino acids. The DNA of the CDR3 is TGTGCCAGCAGATTCTGGGGACAGGACAAAGCTAACTATGGCTACACCTTC. Its translation is CASRFWGQDKANYGYTF.

This clone was seen once. The junction shows a germline mismatch at one end, possibly a read error. The J gene is TRBJ1-6, the V gene TRBV6-5, with no clear D. CDR1 is MNHEY and CDR2 is SVGAGI in the germline V gene. The CDR3 sequence is 12 residues long. CDR3 loop: CASTDIGSPFHF. The CDR3 DNA is TGTGCCAGCACCGACATTGGATCACCCTTCCACTTT.

The rearrangement uses TRBV18 and TRBJ1-1; D is perhaps TRBD1 (5 bases). Germline CDR1 KGHSH, CDR2 LQKENI. V shed 5 bases and J shed 14 bases, with 12 bases lying between them. This CDR3 spans 10 amino acids. The CDR3 spells CASSRDWGFF. The CDR3 DNA reads as TGTGCCAGCTCAAGGGACTGGGGGTTCTTT. The whole variable domain, remainder taken from reference TRBV18 and TRBJ1-1, is NAGVMQNPRHLVRRRGQEARLRCSPMKGHSHVYWYRQLPEEGLKFMVYLQKENIIDESGMPKERFSAEFPKEGPSILRIQQVVRGDSAAYFCASSRDWGFFGQGTRLTVV.